The 4 T cell receptor beta chains listed next were all sequenced from one sample in a study of blood T cell repertoires in COVID-19. Some clones are missing from TCRdb's copy, which holds only in-frame ones; the method was immunoSEQ multiplex PCR. The data hold approximately 160,000 clones, with more than 70% observed a single time. Sequenced: peripheral blood. The receptors shown here come from a man aged 18 to 29 with active or convalescent COVID-19.

CDR3 DNA sequence: TGTGCCAGCAGTGAAAGACAGCATAGCAATCAGCCCCAGCATTTT. Translation gives CASSERQHSNQPQHF. The genes are TRBV2 and TRBJ1-5, with a tentative D call TRBD1 (5 bases). CDR1 is SNHLY and CDR2 is FYNNEI in the germline V gene. V was clipped by 2 bases and J by 0 bases, with 8 bases between them. This CDR3 region has 15 residues.

The chain couples TRBV2 to TRBJ1-2; D is unresolved. The CDR3 is made up of 15 amino acids. Germline V lookup: CDR1 SNHLY, CDR2 FYNNEI. Trimming took 6 bases from V and 1 from J, leaving 15 bases between them. The CDR3 DNA reads as TGTGCCAGCAGGTTAGAGGCCCAGATTAACTATGGCTACACCTTC. Translation gives CASRLEAQINYGYTF.

The chain employs TRBV19 and TRBJ1-4; TRBD1 aligns across 10 bases. The CDR3 sequence is 16 residues long. CDR1 and CDR2 (germline): LNHDA, SQIVND (reference sequence). V lost 9 bases, J lost 2 bases, and 9 bases stayed unmatched. The CDR3 DNA sequence: TGTGCCAGCAGTCCGGGACAGGGGTGGACTAATGAAAAACTGTTTTTT. Its translation is CASSPGQGWTNEKLFF.

The rearrangement links TRBV14 to TRBJ1-2; D not resolved. The CDR3 sequence is 13 residues long. Germline CDR1 SGHDN, CDR2 FVKESK. The V gene lost 5 bases and the J gene lost 4 bases, with 11 bases spanning the gap. The CDR3 region is CASSVENSYGYTF. CDR3 nucleotides: TGTGCCAGCAGCGTCGAGAACAGCTATGGCTACACCTTC.